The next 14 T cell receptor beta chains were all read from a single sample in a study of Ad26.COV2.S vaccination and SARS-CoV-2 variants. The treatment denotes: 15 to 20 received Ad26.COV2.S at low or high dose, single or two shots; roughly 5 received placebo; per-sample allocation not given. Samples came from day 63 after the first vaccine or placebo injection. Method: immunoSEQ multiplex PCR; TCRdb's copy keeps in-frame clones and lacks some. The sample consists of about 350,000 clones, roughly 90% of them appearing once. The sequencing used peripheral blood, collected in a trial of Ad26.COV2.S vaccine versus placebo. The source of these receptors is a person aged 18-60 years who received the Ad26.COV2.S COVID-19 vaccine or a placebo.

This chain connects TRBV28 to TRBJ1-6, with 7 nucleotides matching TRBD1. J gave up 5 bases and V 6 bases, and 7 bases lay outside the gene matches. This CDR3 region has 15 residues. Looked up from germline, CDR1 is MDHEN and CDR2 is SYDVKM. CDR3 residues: CASRTGTVDNSPLHF. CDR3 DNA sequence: TGTGCCAGCAGGACAGGGACAGTAGATAATTCACCCCTCCACTTT.

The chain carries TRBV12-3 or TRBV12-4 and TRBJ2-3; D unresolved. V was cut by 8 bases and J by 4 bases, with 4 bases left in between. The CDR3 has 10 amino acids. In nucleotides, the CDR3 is TGTGCCAGCGGTTCAGATACGCAGTATTTT. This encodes CASGSDTQYF.

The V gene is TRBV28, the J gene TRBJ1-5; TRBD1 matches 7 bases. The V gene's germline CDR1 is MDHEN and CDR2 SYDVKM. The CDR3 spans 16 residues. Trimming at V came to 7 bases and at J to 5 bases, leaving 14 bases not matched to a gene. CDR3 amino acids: CASNSGTVGLDQPQHF. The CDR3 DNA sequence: TGTGCCAGCAATTCCGGGACAGTAGGGTTGGATCAGCCCCAGCATTTT.

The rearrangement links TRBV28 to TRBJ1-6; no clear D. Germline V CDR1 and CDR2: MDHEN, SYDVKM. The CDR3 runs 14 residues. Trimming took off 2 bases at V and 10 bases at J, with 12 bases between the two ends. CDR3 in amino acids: CASSLRIRRSPLHF. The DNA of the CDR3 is TGTGCCAGCAGTTTAAGGATCAGGCGATCACCCCTCCACTTT. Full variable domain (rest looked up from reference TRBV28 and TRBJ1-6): DVKVTQSSRYLVKRTGEKVFLECVQDMDHENMFWYRQDPGLGLRLIYFSYDVKMKEKGDIPEGYSVSREKKERFSLILESASTNQTSMYLCASSLRIRRSPLHFGNGTRLTVT.

CDR3 bases: TGTGCCAGCAACGACCGCCGGGGTCGGCCCGGGGAGCTGTTTTTT. This sequence encodes CASNDRRGRPGELFF. This chain uses TRBV3-1 (or the pseudogene TRBV3-2) with TRBJ2-2, with a possible D match to TRBD2 (5 bases). V was trimmed by 7 bases and J by 6 bases, leaving 18 bases between them. The V gene's germline CDR1 is LGHDT and CDR2 YNNKEL (reference sequence). The CDR3 extends over 15 amino acids.

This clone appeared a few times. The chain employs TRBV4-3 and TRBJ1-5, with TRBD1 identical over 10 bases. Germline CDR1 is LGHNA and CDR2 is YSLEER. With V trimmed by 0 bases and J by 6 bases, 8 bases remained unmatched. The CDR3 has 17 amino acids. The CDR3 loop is CASSQDFGGQGSQPQHF. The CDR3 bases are TGCGCCAGCAGCCAAGACTTCGGGGGACAGGGGTCTCAGCCCCAGCATTTT.

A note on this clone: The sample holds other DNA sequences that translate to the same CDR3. The chain's CDR3 is CASSYPPQETQYF. The DNA for the CDR3 is TGTGCCAGCAGTTACCCTCCCCAAGAGACCCAGTACTTC. The genes are TRBV6-2 or TRBV6-3 and TRBJ2-5, with D unresolved. The V end was cut by 2 bases, the J end by 1 base, with 5 bases between. This CDR3 region has 13 residues. Germline-derived CDR1 and CDR2 are MNHEY and SVGEGT.

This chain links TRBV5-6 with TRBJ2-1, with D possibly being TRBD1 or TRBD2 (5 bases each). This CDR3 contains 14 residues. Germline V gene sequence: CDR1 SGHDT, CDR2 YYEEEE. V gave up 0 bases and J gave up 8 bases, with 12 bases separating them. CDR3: CASSLGGGFDEQFF. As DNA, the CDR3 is TGTGCCAGCAGCTTGGGGGGCGGGTTCGATGAGCAGTTCTTC.

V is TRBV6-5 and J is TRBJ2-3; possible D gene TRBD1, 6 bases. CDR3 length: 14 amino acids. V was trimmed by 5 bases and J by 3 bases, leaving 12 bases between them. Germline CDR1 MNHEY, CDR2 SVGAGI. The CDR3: CASSTSRGTDTQYF. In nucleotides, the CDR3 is TGTGCCAGCAGTACAAGCAGGGGAACAGATACGCAGTATTTT.

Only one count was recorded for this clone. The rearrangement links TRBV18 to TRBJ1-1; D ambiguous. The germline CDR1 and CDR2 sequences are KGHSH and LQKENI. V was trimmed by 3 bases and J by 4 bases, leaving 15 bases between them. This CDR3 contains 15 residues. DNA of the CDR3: TGTGCCAGCTCACCGGGAGACACCGCGAGCACTGAAGCTTTCTTT. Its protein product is CASSPGDTASTEAFF.

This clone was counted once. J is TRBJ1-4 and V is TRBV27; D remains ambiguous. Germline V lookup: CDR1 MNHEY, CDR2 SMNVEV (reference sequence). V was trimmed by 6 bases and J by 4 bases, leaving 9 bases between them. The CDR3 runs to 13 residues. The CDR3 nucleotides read TGTGCCAGCAGCCGAGCCCGTAATGAAAAACTGTTTTTT. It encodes CASSRARNEKLFF.

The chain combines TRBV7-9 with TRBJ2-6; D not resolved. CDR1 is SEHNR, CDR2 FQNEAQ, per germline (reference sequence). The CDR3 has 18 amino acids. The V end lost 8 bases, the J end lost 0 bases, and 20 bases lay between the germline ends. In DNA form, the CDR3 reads TGTGCCAGCGTTTTCCCCGCAGTTCCCCTCTCTGGGGCCAACGTCCTGACTTTC. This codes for CASVFPAVPLSGANVLTF.

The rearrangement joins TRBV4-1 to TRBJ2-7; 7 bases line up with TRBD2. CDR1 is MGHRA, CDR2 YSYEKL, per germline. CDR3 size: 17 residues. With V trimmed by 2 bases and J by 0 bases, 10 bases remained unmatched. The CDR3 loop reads CASSQPRGSGNSYEQYF. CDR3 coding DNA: TGCGCCAGCAGCCAACCCCGGGGGAGCGGGAACTCCTACGAGCAGTACTTC.

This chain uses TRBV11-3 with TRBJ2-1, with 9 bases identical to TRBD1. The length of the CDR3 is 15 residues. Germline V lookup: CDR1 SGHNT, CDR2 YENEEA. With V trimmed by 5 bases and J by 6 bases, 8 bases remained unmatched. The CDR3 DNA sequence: TGTGCCAGCAGCCCCGGACAGGGGAGGCTCAATGAGCAGTTCTTC. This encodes CASSPGQGRLNEQFF.